This T cell receptor beta chain was captured by sequencing in a study of PD-1 blockade in classical Hodgkin lymphoma. General study points: Before treatment, complete responders showed about the same diversity as newly diagnosed patients.

This clone has just one count. Its antigen is not known. Produced via immunoSEQ multiplex PCR; TCRdb's table is partial and in-frame only. This table has about 39,000 clones, approximately 78% appearing once. The CDR3 runs to 15 residues. Germline CDR1 and CDR2: SGHDT and YYEEEE. V lost 4 bases to trimming and J lost 2 bases, with 13 bases between them. This sample's time point: cycle 4 day 1 (C4D1), after 5 to 7 weeks of nivolumab. Every patient relapsed after autologous stem cell transplantation, and brentuximab vedotin exposure varied. The sequencing here drew on peripheral blood mononuclear cells (PBMCs), taken before the fourth cycle of nivolumab. V is TRBV5-6 and J is TRBJ2-1; tentatively, D is TRBD1 (6 bases). This sequence originates from a human donor with classical Hodgkin lymphoma. As DNA, the CDR3 is TGTGCCAGCAGCGAGAGACAGGATGCCTACAATGAGCAGTTCTTC. Protein sequence: CASSERQDAYNEQFF.